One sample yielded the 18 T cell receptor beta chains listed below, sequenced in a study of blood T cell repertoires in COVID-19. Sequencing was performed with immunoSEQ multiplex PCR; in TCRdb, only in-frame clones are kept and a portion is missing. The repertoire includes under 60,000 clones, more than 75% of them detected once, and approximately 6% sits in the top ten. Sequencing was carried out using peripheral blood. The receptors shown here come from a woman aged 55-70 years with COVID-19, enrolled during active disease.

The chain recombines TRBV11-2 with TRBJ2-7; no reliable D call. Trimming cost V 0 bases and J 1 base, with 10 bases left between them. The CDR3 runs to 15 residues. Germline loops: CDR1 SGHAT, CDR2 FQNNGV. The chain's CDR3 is CASSLDLTLSYEQYF. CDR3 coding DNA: TGTGCCAGCAGCTTAGATCTAACGCTATCCTACGAGCAGTACTTC.

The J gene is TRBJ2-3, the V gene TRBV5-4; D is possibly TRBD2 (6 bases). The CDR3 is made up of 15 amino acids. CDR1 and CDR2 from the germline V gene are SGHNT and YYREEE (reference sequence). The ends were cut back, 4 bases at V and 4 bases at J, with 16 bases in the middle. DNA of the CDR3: TGTGCCAGCAGCCCGACTAGTTTTATCTCAGATACGCAGTATTTT. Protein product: CASSPTSFISDTQYF.

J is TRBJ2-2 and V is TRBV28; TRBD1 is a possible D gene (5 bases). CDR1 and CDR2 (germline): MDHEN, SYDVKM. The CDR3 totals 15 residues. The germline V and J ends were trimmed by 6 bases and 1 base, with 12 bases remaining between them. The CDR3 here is CASRVWGENTGELFF. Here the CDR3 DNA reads TGTGCCAGCAGGGTATGGGGCGAGAACACCGGGGAGCTGTTTTTT.

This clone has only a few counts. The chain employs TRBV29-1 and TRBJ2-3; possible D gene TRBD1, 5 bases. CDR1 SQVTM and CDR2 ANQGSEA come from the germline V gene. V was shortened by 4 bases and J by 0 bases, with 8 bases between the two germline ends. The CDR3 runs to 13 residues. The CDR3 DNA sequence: TGCAGCGTTGCAGGGCTTAGCACAGATACGCAGTATTTT. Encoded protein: CSVAGLSTDTQYF.

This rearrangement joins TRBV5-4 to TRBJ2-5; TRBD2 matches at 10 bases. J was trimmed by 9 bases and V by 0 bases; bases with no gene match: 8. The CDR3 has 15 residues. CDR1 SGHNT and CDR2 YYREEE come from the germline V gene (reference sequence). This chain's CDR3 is CASSLASGSFNPQYF. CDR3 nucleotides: TGTGCCAGCAGCTTGGCTAGCGGGAGTTTTAATCCCCAGTACTTC.

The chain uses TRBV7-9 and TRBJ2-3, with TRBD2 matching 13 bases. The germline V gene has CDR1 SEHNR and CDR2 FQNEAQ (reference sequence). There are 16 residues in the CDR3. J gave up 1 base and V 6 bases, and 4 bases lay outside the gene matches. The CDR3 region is CASRRLAGGGTDTQYF. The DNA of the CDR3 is TGTGCCAGCAGGCGACTAGCGGGAGGAGGCACAGATACGCAGTATTTT.

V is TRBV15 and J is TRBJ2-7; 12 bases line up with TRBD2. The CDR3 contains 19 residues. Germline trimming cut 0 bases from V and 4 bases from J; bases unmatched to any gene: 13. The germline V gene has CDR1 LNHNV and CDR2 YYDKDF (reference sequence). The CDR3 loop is CATSRDQLQTSGSWYEQYF. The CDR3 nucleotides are TGTGCCACCAGCAGAGATCAGTTACAGACTAGCGGGAGTTGGTACGAGCAGTACTTC.

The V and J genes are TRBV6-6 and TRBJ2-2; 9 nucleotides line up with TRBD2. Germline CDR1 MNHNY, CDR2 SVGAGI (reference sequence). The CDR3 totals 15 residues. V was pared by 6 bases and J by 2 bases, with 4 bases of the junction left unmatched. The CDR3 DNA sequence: TGTGCCAGCAGAGGGCGGGAGGGAAACACCGGGGAGCTGTTTTTT. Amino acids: CASRGREGNTGELFF.

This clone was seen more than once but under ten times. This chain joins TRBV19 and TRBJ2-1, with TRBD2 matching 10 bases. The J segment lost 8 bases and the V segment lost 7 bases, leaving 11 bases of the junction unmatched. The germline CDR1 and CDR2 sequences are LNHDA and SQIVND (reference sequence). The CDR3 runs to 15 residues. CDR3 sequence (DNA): TGTGCCAGTAATACAGCGGGAGGGCCAAGCGATGAGCAGTTCTTC. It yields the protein CASNTAGGPSDEQFF.

In DNA form, the CDR3 reads TGTGCCAGCAGCAAAGGACAGGGCCCCTCCACAGATACGCAGTATTTT. Amino acid sequence: CASSKGQGPSTDTQYF. V gene TRBV7-9 combines with J gene TRBJ2-3; TRBD1 matches 8 bases. CDR1 SEHNR and CDR2 FQNEAQ come from the germline V gene (reference sequence). Trimming cost V 5 bases and J 2 bases; bases outside gene matches: 9. CDR3 length: 16 amino acids.

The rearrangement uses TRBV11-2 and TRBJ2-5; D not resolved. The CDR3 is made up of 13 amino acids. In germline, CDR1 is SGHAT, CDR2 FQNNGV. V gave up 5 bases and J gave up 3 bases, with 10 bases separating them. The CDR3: CASSTWSKETQYF. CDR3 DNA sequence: TGTGCCAGCAGCACCTGGAGTAAAGAGACCCAGTACTTC.

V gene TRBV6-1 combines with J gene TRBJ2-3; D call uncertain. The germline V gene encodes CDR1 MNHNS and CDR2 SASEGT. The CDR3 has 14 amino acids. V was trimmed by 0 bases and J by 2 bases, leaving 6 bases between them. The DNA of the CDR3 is TGTGCCAGCAGTGAAGCAGCGACCACAGATACGCAGTATTTT. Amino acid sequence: CASSEAATTDTQYF.

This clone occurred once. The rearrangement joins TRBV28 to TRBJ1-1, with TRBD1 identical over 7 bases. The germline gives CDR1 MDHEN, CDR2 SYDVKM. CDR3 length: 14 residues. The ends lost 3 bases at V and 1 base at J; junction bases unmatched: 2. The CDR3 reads CASSFQGGNTEAFF. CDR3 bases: TGTGCCAGCAGTTTTCAGGGGGGGAACACTGAAGCTTTCTTT.

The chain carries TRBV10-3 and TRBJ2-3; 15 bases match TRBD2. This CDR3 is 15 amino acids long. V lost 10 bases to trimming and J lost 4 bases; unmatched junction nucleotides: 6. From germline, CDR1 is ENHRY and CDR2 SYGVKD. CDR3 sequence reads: CATGLAGGGADTQYF. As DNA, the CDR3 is TGTGCCACGGGACTAGCGGGAGGTGGCGCAGATACGCAGTATTTT.

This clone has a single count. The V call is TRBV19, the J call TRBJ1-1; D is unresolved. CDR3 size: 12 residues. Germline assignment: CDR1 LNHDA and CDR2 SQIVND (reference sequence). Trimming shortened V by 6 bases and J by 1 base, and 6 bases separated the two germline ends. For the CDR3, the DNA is TGTGCCAGTAGGGTAGAGAACACTGAAGCTTTCTTT. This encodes CASRVENTEAFF.

Here the CDR3 DNA reads TGTGCCAGCAGTGAAGCTCTGGCAGCCTGGGGCGCAATGGAGACCCAGTACTTC. Its translation is CASSEALAAWGAMETQYF. The chain employs TRBV6-1 and TRBJ2-5; perhaps TRBD1 as D (5 bases). This CDR3 region has 18 residues. CDR1 and CDR2 (germline): MNHNS, SASEGT. V was shortened by 0 bases and J by 5 bases, with 22 bases between the two germline ends.

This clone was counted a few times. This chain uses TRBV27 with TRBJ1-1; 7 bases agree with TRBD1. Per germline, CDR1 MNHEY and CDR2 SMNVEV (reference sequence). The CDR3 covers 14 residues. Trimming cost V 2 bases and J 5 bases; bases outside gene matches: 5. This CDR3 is CASSLRQGGTEAFF. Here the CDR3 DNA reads TGTGCCAGCAGTTTAAGACAGGGTGGTACTGAAGCTTTCTTT.

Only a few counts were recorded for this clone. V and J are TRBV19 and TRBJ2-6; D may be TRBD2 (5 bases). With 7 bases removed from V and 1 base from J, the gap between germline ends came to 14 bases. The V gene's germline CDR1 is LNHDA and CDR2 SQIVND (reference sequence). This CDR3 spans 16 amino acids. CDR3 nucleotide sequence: TGTGCCAGTACCCCTCGAGGGTTGTCTGGGGCCAACGTCCTGACTTTC. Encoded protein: CASTPRGLSGANVLTF.